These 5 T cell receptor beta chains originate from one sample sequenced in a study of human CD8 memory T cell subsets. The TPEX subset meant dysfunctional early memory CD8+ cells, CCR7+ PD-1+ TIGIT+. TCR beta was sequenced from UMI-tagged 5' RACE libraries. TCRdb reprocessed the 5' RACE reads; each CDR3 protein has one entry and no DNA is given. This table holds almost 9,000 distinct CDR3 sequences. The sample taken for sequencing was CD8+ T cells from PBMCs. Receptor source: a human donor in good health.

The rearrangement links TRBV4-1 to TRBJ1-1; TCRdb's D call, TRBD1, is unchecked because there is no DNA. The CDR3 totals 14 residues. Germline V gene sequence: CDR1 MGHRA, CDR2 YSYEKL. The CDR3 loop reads CASSPGGTDTEAFF.

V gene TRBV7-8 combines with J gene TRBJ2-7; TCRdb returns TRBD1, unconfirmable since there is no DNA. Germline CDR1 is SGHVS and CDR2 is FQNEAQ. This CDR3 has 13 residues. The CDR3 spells CASSLGPPREQYF.

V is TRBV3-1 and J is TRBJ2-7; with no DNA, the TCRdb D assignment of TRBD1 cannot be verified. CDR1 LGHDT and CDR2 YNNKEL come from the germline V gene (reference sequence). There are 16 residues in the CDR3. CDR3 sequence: CASSQAGVSGVYEQYF.

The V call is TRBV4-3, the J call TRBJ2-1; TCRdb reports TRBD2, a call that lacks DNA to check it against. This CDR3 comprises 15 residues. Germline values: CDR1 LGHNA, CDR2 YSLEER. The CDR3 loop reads CASSQTSGAYNEQFF.

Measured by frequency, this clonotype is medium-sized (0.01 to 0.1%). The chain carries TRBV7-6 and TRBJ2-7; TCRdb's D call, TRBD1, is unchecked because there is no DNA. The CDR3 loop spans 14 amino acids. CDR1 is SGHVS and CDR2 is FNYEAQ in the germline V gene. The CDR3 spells CASSEVGGSYEQYF.